The 15 T cell receptor beta chains below all came from one sample that was sequenced in a study of long-term antiretroviral therapy in people with HIV. Researchers ran immunoSEQ v3.0 at survey level. Assay: immunoSEQ multiplex PCR; the TCRdb copy retains only in-frame clones and omits some. The sample shows approximately 2,000 clones, roughly 88% of them seen only once. The specimen was unsorted PBMCs, collected 0.7 years after starting antiretroviral therapy. The origin of the receptors is a woman aged 50 to 60 with HIV.

V and J are TRBV7-9 and TRBJ1-1; D unclear. Germline CDR1 is SEHNR and CDR2 is FQNEAQ (reference sequence). Trimming took 0 bases from V and 7 from J, leaving 12 bases between them. CDR3 length: 14 residues. The CDR3 coding sequence is TGTGCCAGCAGCTTAGCCACAGACTTCGGTGAAGCTTTCTTT. Translation gives CASSLATDFGEAFF. Based on the CDR3 plus reference TRBV7-9 and TRBJ1-1, the full variable domain is DTGVSQNPRHKITKRGQNVTFRCDPISEHNRLYWYRQTLGQGPEFLTYFQNEAQLEKSRLLSDRFSAERPKGSFSTLEIQRTEQGDSAMYLCASSLATDFGEAFFGQGTRLTVV.

The chain links TRBV5-6 to TRBJ1-1; D call uncertain. The germline CDR1 and CDR2 sequences are SGHDT and YYEEEE. Trimming removed 1 base at V and 8 bases at J, with 21 bases between. The CDR3 has 16 amino acids. CDR3 sequence reads: CASSLFESPGFREAFF. The CDR3 coding sequence is TGTGCCAGCAGCTTGTTCGAGTCTCCCGGTTTCAGAGAAGCTTTCTTT. Full variable domain (outside the CDR3, taken from reference TRBV5-6 and TRBJ1-1): DAGVTQSPTHLIKTRGQQVTLRCSPKSGHDTVSWYQQALGQGPQFIFQYYEEEERQRGNFPDRFSGHQFPNYSSELNVNALLLGDSALYLCASSLFESPGFREAFFGQGTRLTVV.

For the CDR3, the DNA is TGTGCCAGTAGTAAAACCACAGCGAACACTGAAGCTTTCTTT. Protein: CASSKTTANTEAFF. The rearrangement links TRBV19 to TRBJ1-1; D is undetermined. Per germline, CDR1 LNHDA and CDR2 SQIVND (reference sequence). The V gene lost 4 bases and the J gene lost 1 base, with 10 bases spanning the gap. The CDR3 is 14 residues long.

The gene calls are TRBV4-1 and TRBJ2-5, with 11 nucleotides matching TRBD1. With V trimmed by 2 bases and J by 4 bases, 6 bases remained unmatched. The germline gives CDR1 MGHRA, CDR2 YSYEKL. The CDR3 is 16 residues long. The CDR3 DNA reads as TGCGCCAGCAGCCAACGCGGACAGGGGGCGAGAGAGACCCAGTACTTC. Translation gives CASSQRGQGARETQYF.

The chain couples TRBV6-6 to TRBJ2-3; D perhaps matches TRBD1 (6 bases). Germline values: CDR1 MNHNY, CDR2 SVGAGI (reference sequence). This CDR3 has 15 amino acids. Trimming took 5 bases from V and 2 from J, leaving 14 bases between them. Written as DNA, the CDR3 is TGTGCCAGCAGTCCGACAGGTCCCTACACAGATACGCAGTATTTT. Amino acid sequence: CASSPTGPYTDTQYF.

A single count supports this clone. The chain links TRBV19 to TRBJ2-2; no reliable D call. Germline V gives CDR1 LNHDA, CDR2 SQIVND (reference sequence). The CDR3 spans 13 residues. The V and J ends lost 6 bases and 4 bases respectively, with 9 bases between them. The CDR3 DNA reads TGTGCCAGTAGAAACCTTGGCACCGGGGAGCTGTTTTTT. Its translation: CASRNLGTGELFF.

This rearrangement joins TRBV11-1 to TRBJ1-1; D is unresolved. Trimming pared 7 bases from V and 7 bases from J, leaving 19 bases between. The CDR3 totals 14 residues. CDR1 SGHAT and CDR2 FQDESV come from the germline V gene (reference sequence). The CDR3 nucleotides are TGTGCCAGCACCCTTGAGACTGCGGCGGATGAAGCTTTCTTT. Its protein product is CASTLETAADEAFF.

Comments on this clone: The germline gene is not matched at one end of the junction; a read error may be the cause. The chain uses TRBV7-7 and TRBJ2-5; possibly TRBD2 for D (5 bases). The CDR3 totals 13 residues. Germline V lookup: CDR1 SSHAT, CDR2 FNYEAQ (reference sequence). CDR3 amino acids: CASSADGVGTQYF. For the CDR3, the DNA is TGTGCTAGCAGCGCTGACGGGGTGGGGACCCAGTACTTC.

The CDR3 here is CASSPNRGLVEKLFF. Here the CDR3 DNA reads TGTGCCAGCAGTCCGAACAGGGGCCTAGTGGAAAAACTGTTTTTT. The chain recombines TRBV5-6 with TRBJ1-4; TRBD1 matches at 7 bases. Trimming at V came to 5 bases and at J to 8 bases, leaving 12 bases not matched to a gene. Germline loops: CDR1 SGHDT, CDR2 YYEEEE. The CDR3 spans 15 residues.

In this sample, this clone turned up a few times. This sequence joins TRBV6-5 and TRBJ2-2, with a possible D match to TRBD2 (6 bases). CDR3 length: 15 amino acids. Trimming cost V 5 bases and J 3 bases, with 13 bases left between them. Germline lookup yields CDR1 MNHEY and CDR2 SVGAGI. CDR3: CASSTSRDYTGELFF. CDR3 nucleotides: TGTGCCAGCAGTACCAGCCGGGACTACACCGGGGAGCTGTTTTTT.

The rearrangement links TRBV10-2 to TRBJ1-3, with D uncertain. CDR1 and CDR2 from the germline V gene are WSHSY and SAAADI. V shed 8 bases and J shed 0 bases, with 11 bases lying between them. The CDR3 has 14 residues. This CDR3 reads CASAPSGSGNTIYF. CDR3 DNA sequence: TGCGCCAGCGCCCCCTCCGGCTCTGGAAACACCATATATTTT.

This rearrangement joins TRBV30 to TRBJ1-1; maybe TRBD1 (5 bases). The CDR3 has 14 amino acids. V was pared by 4 bases and J by 1 base, with 13 bases between. The V gene's germline CDR1 is GTSNPN and CDR2 SVGIG (reference sequence). CDR3 coding DNA: TGTGCCTGGATCGGGGCTGTCTCGAACACTGAAGCTTTCTTT. Its translation is CAWIGAVSNTEAFF.

The chain is built from TRBV7-2 and TRBJ1-1; 10 bases align to TRBD1. In germline, CDR1 is SGHTA, CDR2 FQGNSA. The ends lost 5 bases at V and 5 bases at J; junction bases unmatched: 8. The CDR3 length is 15 residues. The CDR3: CASSPRTGGRTEAFF. The CDR3 bases are TGTGCCAGCAGCCCCAGGACAGGGGGTAGGACTGAAGCTTTCTTT.

V is TRBV29-1 and J is TRBJ2-1, with TRBD2 matching over 9 bases. The V gene end was trimmed by 3 bases and the J gene end by 9 bases; junction bases not matched to a gene: 15. The CDR3 runs 16 residues. Germline assignment: CDR1 SQVTM and CDR2 ANQGSEA. The CDR3 sequence is CSVEKGGGASSGEQFF. The CDR3 coding sequence is TGCAGCGTTGAGAAGGGCGGGGGGGCTTCGTCCGGTGAGCAGTTCTTC.

The chain couples TRBV7-9 to TRBJ1-1; D gene ambiguous. CDR1 is SEHNR, CDR2 FQNEAQ, per germline (reference sequence). The V and J ends lost 1 base and 3 bases respectively, with 9 bases between them. This CDR3 region has 14 residues. Here the CDR3 DNA reads TGTGCCAGCAGCTTAGTGGGGTTAGACACTGAAGCTTTCTTT. Its translation is CASSLVGLDTEAFF. Combining the CDR3 with reference TRBV7-9 and TRBJ1-1 gives the whole variable domain DTGVSQNPRHKITKRGQNVTFRCDPISEHNRLYWYRQTLGQGPEFLTYFQNEAQLEKSRLLSDRFSAERPKGSFSTLEIQRTEQGDSAMYLCASSLVGLDTEAFFGQGTRLTVV.